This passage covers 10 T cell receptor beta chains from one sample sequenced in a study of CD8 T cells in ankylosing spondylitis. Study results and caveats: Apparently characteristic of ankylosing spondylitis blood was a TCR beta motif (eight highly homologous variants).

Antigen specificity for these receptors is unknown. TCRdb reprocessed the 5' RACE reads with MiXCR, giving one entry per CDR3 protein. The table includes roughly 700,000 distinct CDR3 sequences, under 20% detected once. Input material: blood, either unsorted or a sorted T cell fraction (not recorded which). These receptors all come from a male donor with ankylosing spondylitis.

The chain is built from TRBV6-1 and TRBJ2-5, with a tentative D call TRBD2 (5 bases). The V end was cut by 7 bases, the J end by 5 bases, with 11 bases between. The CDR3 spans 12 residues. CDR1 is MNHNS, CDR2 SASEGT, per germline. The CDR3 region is CASISRAETQYF. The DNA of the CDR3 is TGTGCCAGCATTTCGAGGGCGGAGACCCAGTACTTC.

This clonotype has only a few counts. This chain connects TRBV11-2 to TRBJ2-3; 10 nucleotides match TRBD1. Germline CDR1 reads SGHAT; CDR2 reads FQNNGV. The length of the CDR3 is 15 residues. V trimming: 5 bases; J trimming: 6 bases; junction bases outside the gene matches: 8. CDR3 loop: CASSTRTGGVDTQYF. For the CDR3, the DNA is TGTGCCAGCAGCACCAGGACAGGGGGGGTCGATACGCAGTATTTT.

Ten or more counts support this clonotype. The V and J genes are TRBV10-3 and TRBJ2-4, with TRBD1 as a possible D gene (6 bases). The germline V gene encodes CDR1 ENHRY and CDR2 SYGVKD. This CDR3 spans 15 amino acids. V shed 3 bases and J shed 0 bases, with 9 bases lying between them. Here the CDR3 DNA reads TGTGCCATCAGTGATGGGGGCCTAGCCAAAAACATTCAGTACTTC. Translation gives CAISDGGLAKNIQYF.

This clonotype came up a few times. The DNA of the CDR3 is TGCAGTGCTAGACCTGCTGGGAAAGCGAACACCGGGGAGCTGTTTTTT. Translating it yields CSARPAGKANTGELFF. The chain is built from TRBV20-1 and TRBJ2-2; D not certain. The CDR3 is 16 amino acids. Germline CDR1 is DFQATT and CDR2 is SNEGSKA (reference sequence). The ends were cut back, 2 bases at V and 0 bases at J, with 13 bases in the middle.

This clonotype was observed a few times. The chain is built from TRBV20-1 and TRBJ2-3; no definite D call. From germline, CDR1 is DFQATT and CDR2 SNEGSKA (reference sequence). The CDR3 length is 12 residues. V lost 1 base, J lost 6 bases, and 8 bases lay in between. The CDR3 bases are TGCAGTGCTAGAGTACCCGGGGATACGCAGTATTTT. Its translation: CSARVPGDTQYF.

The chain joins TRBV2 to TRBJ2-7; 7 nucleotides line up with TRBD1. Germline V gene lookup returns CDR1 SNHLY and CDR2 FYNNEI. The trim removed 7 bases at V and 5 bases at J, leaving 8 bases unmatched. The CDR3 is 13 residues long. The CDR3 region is CASTSQGTHEQYF. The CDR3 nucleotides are TGTGCCAGCACGTCACAGGGGACGCACGAGCAGTACTTC. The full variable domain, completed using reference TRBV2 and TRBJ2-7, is EPEVTQTPSHQVTQMGQEVILRCVPISNHLYFYWYRQILGQKVEFLVSFYNNEISEKSEIFDDQFSVERPDGSNFTLKIRSTKLEDSAMYFCASTSQGTHEQYFGPGTRLTVT.

CDR3 sequence (DNA): TGTGCCAGCAGCCTCTTCGCTGCGGGTCAAAACATTCAGTACTTC. Translation: CASSLFAAGQNIQYF. V is TRBV12-3 or TRBV12-4 and J is TRBJ2-4; the D gene is possibly TRBD2 (5 bases). V dropped 6 bases and J dropped 5 bases, with 17 bases sitting between them. This CDR3 has 15 residues.

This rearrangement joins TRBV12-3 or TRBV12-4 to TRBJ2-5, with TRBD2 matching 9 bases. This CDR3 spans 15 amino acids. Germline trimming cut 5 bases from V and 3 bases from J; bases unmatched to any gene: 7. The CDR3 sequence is CASSHLASGKETQYF. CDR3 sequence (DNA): TGTGCCAGCAGTCACCTCGCTAGCGGGAAAGAGACCCAGTACTTC.

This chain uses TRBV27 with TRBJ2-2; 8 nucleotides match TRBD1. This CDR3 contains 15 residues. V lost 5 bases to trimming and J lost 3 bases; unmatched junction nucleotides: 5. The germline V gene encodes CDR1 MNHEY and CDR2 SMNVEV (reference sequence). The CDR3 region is CASSGQGLYTGELFF. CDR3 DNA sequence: TGTGCCAGCAGTGGACAGGGACTTTACACCGGGGAGCTGTTTTTT.

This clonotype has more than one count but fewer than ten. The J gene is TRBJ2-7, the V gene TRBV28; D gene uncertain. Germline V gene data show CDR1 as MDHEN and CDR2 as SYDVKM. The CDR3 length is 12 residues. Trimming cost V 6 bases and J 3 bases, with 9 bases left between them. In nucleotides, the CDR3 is TGTGCCAGCAGCTTCGATGACTACGAGCAGTACTTC. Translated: CASSFDDYEQYF.